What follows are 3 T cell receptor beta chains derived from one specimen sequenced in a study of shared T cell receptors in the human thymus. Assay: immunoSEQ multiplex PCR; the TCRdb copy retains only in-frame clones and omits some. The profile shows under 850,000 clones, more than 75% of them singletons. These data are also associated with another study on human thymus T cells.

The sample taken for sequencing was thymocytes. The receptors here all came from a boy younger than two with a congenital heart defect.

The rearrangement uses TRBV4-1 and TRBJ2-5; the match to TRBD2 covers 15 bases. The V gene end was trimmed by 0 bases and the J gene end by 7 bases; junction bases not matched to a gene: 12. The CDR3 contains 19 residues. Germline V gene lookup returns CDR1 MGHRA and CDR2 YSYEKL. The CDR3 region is CASSQDRRGTSGRTGTQYF. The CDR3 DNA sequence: TGCGCCAGCAGCCAAGATAGAAGGGGGACTAGCGGGAGGACGGGGACCCAGTACTTC.

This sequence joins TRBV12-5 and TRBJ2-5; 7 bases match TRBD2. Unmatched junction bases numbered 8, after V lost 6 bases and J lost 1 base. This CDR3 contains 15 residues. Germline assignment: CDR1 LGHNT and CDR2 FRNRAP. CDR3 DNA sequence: TGTGCTAGTGGGTCCCTAGCGGACCTCCAAGAGACCCAGTACTTC. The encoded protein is CASGSLADLQETQYF.

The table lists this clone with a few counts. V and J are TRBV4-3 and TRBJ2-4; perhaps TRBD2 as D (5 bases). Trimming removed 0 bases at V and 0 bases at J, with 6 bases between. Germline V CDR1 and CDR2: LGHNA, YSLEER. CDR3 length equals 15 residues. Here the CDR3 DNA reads TGCGCCAGCAGCCAAGATGAGGGAGCCAAAAACATTCAGTACTTC. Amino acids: CASSQDEGAKNIQYF.